The 19 T cell receptor beta chains below come from one sample, sequenced in a study of cytomegalovirus exposure and HLA in healthy donors. Use of 60 Vbeta and 13 Jbeta primers characterized the PCR. TCRdb's table, derived via immunoSEQ multiplex PCR, lists solely in-frame clones and lacks some. The sample comprises 110,000 to 150,000 clones, more than 70% of which are singletons, and under 2% rests with the top ten. The sample was PBMCs. The receptors originated from a woman aged 40 to 50 in good health and CMV-seronegative.

The chain combines TRBV28 with TRBJ1-2; D possibly corresponds to TRBD1 (6 bases). Germline V gives CDR1 MDHEN, CDR2 SYDVKM. Trimming shortened V by 2 bases and J by 7 bases, and 14 bases separated the two germline ends. This CDR3 has 14 residues. Here the CDR3 reads CASSLGQPIVGYTF. In DNA form, the CDR3 reads TGTGCCAGCAGTTTAGGACAGCCTATCGTTGGCTACACCTTC.

In this sample, this clone turned up a few times. The chain links TRBV7-9 to TRBJ2-7; TRBD1 might be the D (6 bases). The germline V gene has CDR1 SEHNR and CDR2 FQNEAQ (reference sequence). This CDR3 is built from 15 residues. Trimming left V 2 bases short and J 2 bases short, with 13 bases between. The CDR3 reads CASSLPPTGTYEQYF. DNA of the CDR3: TGTGCCAGCAGCTTACCCCCTACAGGGACCTACGAGCAGTACTTC.

This sequence joins TRBV6-5 and TRBJ1-5, with a possible D match to TRBD1 (5 bases). The CDR3 extends over 14 amino acids. Trimming took off 5 bases at V and 1 base at J, with 9 bases between the two ends. Germline V CDR1 and CDR2: MNHEY, SVGAGI. The CDR3 coding sequence is TGTGCCAGCAGTCGCGGGGGGAGCAATCAGCCCCAGCATTTT. Its translation: CASSRGGSNQPQHF.

The gene calls are TRBV7-9 and TRBJ2-2; 10 bases match TRBD2. The V and J ends lost 7 bases and 5 bases, in that order; junction bases with no gene match: 7. Germline lookup yields CDR1 SEHNR and CDR2 FQNEAQ (reference sequence). CDR3 length: 15 amino acids. The CDR3 loop reads CASNPGTSATGELFF. The CDR3 DNA reads TGTGCCAGCAATCCAGGGACTAGCGCGACCGGGGAGCTGTTTTTT.

CDR3 sequence reads: CASNQLTTSGGIYEQYF. The CDR3 DNA is TGTGCCAGCAACCAACTCACAACTAGCGGGGGAATCTACGAGCAGTACTTC. This rearrangement joins TRBV28 to TRBJ2-7; 11 bases match TRBD2. The CDR3 loop spans 17 amino acids. Germline V gene lookup returns CDR1 MDHEN and CDR2 SYDVKM. The ends lost 7 bases at V and 3 bases at J; junction bases unmatched: 14. Full variable domain (rest looked up from reference TRBV28 and TRBJ2-7): DVKVTQSSRYLVKRTGEKVFLECVQDMDHENMFWYRQDPGLGLRLIYFSYDVKMKEKGDIPEGYSVSREKKERFSLILESASTNQTSMYLCASNQLTTSGGIYEQYFGPGTRLTVT.

Here the CDR3 DNA reads TGTGCCAGTAGTAGTTATCAGGGGGCTTATGAAAAACTGTTTTTT. It yields the protein CASSSYQGAYEKLFF. V and J are TRBV19 and TRBJ1-4; 8 bases align to TRBD1. Germline-derived CDR1 and CDR2 are LNHDA and SQIVND (reference sequence). The CDR3 consists of 15 residues. V was pared by 4 bases and J by 6 bases, with 7 bases of the junction left unmatched.

About this clone: One junction end does not reproduce the germline sequence, and a read error may be involved. The chain has TRBV7-9 and TRBJ1-1; 9 bases agree with TRBD1. Germline CDR1 is SEHNR and CDR2 is FQNEAQ (reference sequence). The length of the CDR3 is 15 residues. In DNA, the CDR3 is TGTTCCAGCAGCTATGGGACAGGGAAGAACACTGAAGCTTTCTTT. Translating gives CSSSYGTGKNTEAFF.

V usage is TRBV9 and J usage is TRBJ1-1; D possibly corresponds to TRBD1 (6 bases). Trimming shortened V by 4 bases and J by 5 bases, and 21 bases separated the two germline ends. CDR1 SGDLS and CDR2 YYNGEE come from the germline V gene. CDR3 length: 16 amino acids. CDR3 nucleotides: TGTGCCAGCAGCACGACCACCAGGGGTTATTTGACTGAAGCTTTCTTT. As protein: CASSTTTRGYLTEAFF.

This clone was detected a few times. The chain is built from TRBV18 and TRBJ2-3; 10 bases are shared with TRBD2. The germline gives CDR1 KGHSH, CDR2 LQKENI. V shed 3 bases, J shed 0 bases, and the junction held 0 bases outside the gene matches. The CDR3 loop spans 15 amino acids. The CDR3 bases are TGTGCCAGCTCACCGACTAGCGGGAGCACAGATACGCAGTATTTT. Protein: CASSPTSGSTDTQYF.

This clone was seen once. The chain is built from TRBV5-4 and TRBJ1-6; a weak D match, TRBD1 (5 bases). From germline, CDR1 is SGHNT and CDR2 YYREEE (reference sequence). The CDR3 totals 14 residues. Trimming removed 1 base from V and 5 bases from J, with 7 bases in between. In DNA form, the CDR3 reads TGTGCCAGCAGCTTGTTACAGGATAATTCACCCCTCCACTTT. Amino acid sequence: CASSLLQDNSPLHF.

Regarding this clone: A junction boundary mismatches the germline segment, possibly from a read error. The genes are TRBV7-9 and TRBJ1-2; 10 nucleotides agree with TRBD1. CDR3 length equals 17 residues. CDR1 and CDR2 from the germline V gene are SEHNR and FQNEAQ (reference sequence). CDR3 in amino acids: CVSSTGTGARWRSGYTF. The CDR3 nucleotides read TGTGTCAGCTCCACCGGGACAGGGGCCCGATGGCGAAGTGGCTACACCTTC. The full variable domain, its missing parts supplied by reference TRBV7-9 and TRBJ1-2, is DTGVSQNPRHKITKRGQNVTFRCDPISEHNRLYWYRQTLGQGPEFLTYFQNEAQLEKSRLLSDRFSAERPKGSFSTLEIQRTEQGDSAMYLCVSSTGTGARWRSGYTFGSGTRLTVV.

J is TRBJ2-1 and V is TRBV4-2, with 8 bases that match TRBD2. The CDR3 consists of 14 residues. Germline lookup yields CDR1 LGHNA and CDR2 YNFKEQ. V lost 7 bases to trimming and J lost 4 bases; unmatched junction nucleotides: 6. CDR3 DNA sequence: TGTGCCAGCACCGGTAGCGGGATTTACAATGAGCAGTTCTTC. Translating it yields CASTGSGIYNEQFF.

V usage is TRBV5-1 and J usage is TRBJ2-2, with D possibly being TRBD2 (6 bases). The CDR3 runs to 16 residues. With 0 bases removed from V and 5 bases from J, the gap between germline ends came to 14 bases. Germline-derived CDR1 and CDR2 are SGHRS and YFSETQ. The CDR3 bases are TGCGCCAGCAGCTTGGAGTCTAGCGCTGGAACCGGGGAGCTGTTTTTT. Protein product: CASSLESSAGTGELFF.

The chain recombines TRBV10-3 with TRBJ1-6; the match to TRBD1 covers 10 bases. CDR1 is ENHRY, CDR2 SYGVKD, per germline. V was clipped by 5 bases and J by 10 bases; unmatched bases: 11. CDR3 length: 16 amino acids. CDR3: CAISPTAGQGRSPLHF. In DNA form, the CDR3 reads TGTGCCATCAGTCCAACCGCGGGACAGGGGAGATCACCCCTCCACTTT.

J is TRBJ1-2 and V is TRBV6-1; 7 bases align to TRBD1. The CDR3 length is 13 residues. Looked up from germline, CDR1 is MNHNS and CDR2 is SASEGT. In DNA, the CDR3 is TGTGCTGCCCGGACAGGTTGGGCCTATGGCTACACCTTC. Translating gives CAARTGWAYGYTF.

The rearrangement joins TRBV4-1 to TRBJ1-1, with 8 bases aligning to TRBD1. The CDR3 covers 15 residues. After removal of 6 bases from V and 1 base from J, the junction contained 7 bases not matched to a gene. Germline loops: CDR1 MGHRA, CDR2 YSYEKL. CDR3 region: CASRRGGQENTEAFF. The CDR3 bases are TGCGCCAGCAGGCGTGGGGGACAGGAGAACACTGAAGCTTTCTTT.

The V call is TRBV6-1, the J call TRBJ1-5, with TRBD1 identical over 7 bases. V lost 6 bases and J lost 2; bases outside the gene matches: 7. The germline V gene has CDR1 MNHNS and CDR2 SASEGT. The CDR3 extends over 15 amino acids. The CDR3 here is CASREGAAGNQPQHF. In DNA, the CDR3 is TGTGCCAGCAGAGAGGGGGCGGCGGGCAATCAGCCCCAGCATTTT.

This clone was picked up many times. The V call is TRBV5-4, the J call TRBJ2-3; 11 nucleotides line up with TRBD2. The CDR3 totals 15 residues. Per the germline V gene, CDR1 is SGHNT and CDR2 is YYREEE (reference sequence). J lost 2 bases, V lost 4 bases, and 3 bases had no gene match. CDR3 sequence: CASSLAGGHTDTQYF. CDR3 DNA: TGTGCCAGCAGCCTAGCGGGAGGACACACAGATACGCAGTATTTT.

This clone is a singleton in its sample. The chain has TRBV7-6 and TRBJ1-1; TRBD1 agrees at 7 bases. J lost 2 bases, V lost 4 bases, and 4 bases had no gene match. CDR1 SGHVS and CDR2 FNYEAQ come from the germline V gene. This CDR3 has 14 residues. CDR3: CASSSRDSNTEAFF. The CDR3, as DNA: TGTGCCAGCAGCTCCCGGGACAGTAACACTGAAGCTTTCTTT.